One and the same sample provided the 9 T cell receptor beta chains below, sequenced in a study of shared clonotypes between healthy human individuals. Some clones are missing from TCRdb's copy, which holds only in-frame ones; the method was immunoSEQ multiplex PCR. The data show approximately 1.4 million clones, around 98% seen once. The sequencing sample was made of naive CD4+ T cells sorted from blood. Subset meaning: CD45RA+ positively selected. All receptors derive from a man aged 30 to 45 in good health.

The chain recombines TRBV10-2 with TRBJ2-2; 12 bases are shared with TRBD2. CDR3 length equals 13 residues. The germline V gene has CDR1 WSHSY and CDR2 SAAADI. Trimming at V came to 6 bases and at J to 7 bases, leaving 0 bases not matched to a gene. In DNA form, the CDR3 reads TGCGCCAGCAGGGGACTAGCGGGCGGGGAGCTGTTTTTT. This codes for CASRGLAGGELFF.

The V gene is TRBV11-3, the J gene TRBJ2-2, with D hard to call. This CDR3 has 14 residues. CDR1 and CDR2 (germline): SGHNT, YENEEA. The V end was cut by 6 bases, the J end by 0 bases, with 8 bases between. Written as DNA, the CDR3 is TGTGCCAGCAGTAAAAGGTCGAACACCGGGGAGCTGTTTTTT. This translates into CASSKRSNTGELFF.

V usage is TRBV19 and J usage is TRBJ2-2; D tentatively fits TRBD1 or TRBD2 (7 bases each). The CDR3 is 15 residues long. Trimming removed 2 bases from V and 6 bases from J, with 13 bases in between. Germline V lookup: CDR1 LNHDA, CDR2 SQIVND (reference sequence). The CDR3 DNA follows: TGTGCCAGTAGTATACCGACAGGGAGGGCCGGGGAGCTGTTTTTT. As protein: CASSIPTGRAGELFF.

In the case of this clone: Other DNA sequences of this sample code for an identical CDR3. This rearrangement joins TRBV5-1 to TRBJ2-1, with 9 positions matching TRBD1. The CDR3 extends over 15 amino acids. Trimming removed 4 bases from V and 0 bases from J; junction bases left unmatched: 2. Looked up from germline, CDR1 is SGHRS and CDR2 is YFSETQ. The CDR3 reads CASSPGQGSYNEQFF. For the CDR3, the DNA is TGCGCCAGCAGCCCGGGACAGGGCTCCTACAATGAGCAGTTCTTC. The full variable domain, in which reference TRBV5-1 and TRBJ2-1 provide the parts outside the CDR3, is KAGVTQTPRYLIKTRGQQVTLSCSPISGHRSVSWYQQTPGQGLQFLFEYFSETQRNKGNFPGRFSGRQFSNSRSEMNVSTLELGDSALYLCASSPGQGSYNEQFFGPGTRLTVL.

The rearrangement uses TRBV6-1 and TRBJ1-5; D uncertain. The CDR3 covers 12 residues. The germline V and J ends were trimmed by 7 bases and 5 bases, with 9 bases remaining between them. Germline-derived CDR1 and CDR2 are MNHNS and SASEGT. As DNA, the CDR3 is TGTGCCAGCAACGTTTGGGATCAGCCCCAGCATTTT. Translation gives CASNVWDQPQHF.

The chain recombines TRBV5-4 with TRBJ2-2; 9 nucleotides align to TRBD2. Per the germline V gene, CDR1 is SGHNT and CDR2 is YYREEE (reference sequence). V was clipped by 1 base and J by 6 bases; unmatched bases: 4. The CDR3 loop spans 15 amino acids. The CDR3 nucleotides are TGTGCCAGCAGCTTGAGGGTAGCGGGAGCCGGGGAGCTGTTTTTT. Amino acids: CASSLRVAGAGELFF.

The chain employs TRBV29-1 and TRBJ2-6; TRBD1 aligns across 7 bases. Per germline, CDR1 SQVTM and CDR2 ANQGSEA. J gave up 1 base and V 5 bases, and 2 bases lay outside the gene matches. CDR3 length equals 14 residues. The CDR3 DNA follows: TGCAGCGTTAAGGACAGGTCTGGGGCCAACGTCCTGACTTTC. Translating it yields CSVKDRSGANVLTF.

This clone occurred once. The chain has TRBV4-1 and TRBJ2-1; 10 bases are a match to TRBD2. The length of the CDR3 is 18 residues. V was clipped by 2 bases and J by 4 bases; unmatched bases: 11. Germline assignment: CDR1 MGHRA and CDR2 YSYEKL. The CDR3 sequence is CASSQSFVAGGLYNEQFF. The CDR3 nucleotides are TGCGCCAGCAGCCAATCATTTGTAGCGGGAGGACTTTACAATGAGCAGTTCTTC.

The CDR3 loop is CASRTGLAPTYEQYF. CDR3 DNA: TGCGCCAGCAGGACGGGTCTAGCGCCAACCTACGAGCAGTACTTC. The chain combines TRBV5-1 with TRBJ2-7, with D perhaps TRBD2 (6 bases). Trimming shortened V by 5 bases and J by 2 bases, and 17 bases separated the two germline ends. CDR1 is SGHRS, CDR2 YFSETQ, per germline. The CDR3 has 15 residues.